This TCR beta chain was sequenced during a study of cytomegalovirus exposure and HLA in healthy donors. With regard to this clone: Its matching antigen is unknown.

Germline V lookup: CDR1 LNHDA, CDR2 SQIVND (reference sequence). This CDR3 region has 15 residues. V lost 0 bases and J lost 2, with 10 bases in between. Points from the study as a whole: First-cohort TCR clusters were later found to tend to co-occur in the approximately 110 validation repertoires. Cytomegalovirus association was assigned to more than 150 TCR beta chains. Many donors carried some public TCRs, although rarity characterized most TCR sequences.

Libraries were prepared by immunoSEQ multiplex PCR; TCRdb keeps only in-frame clonotypes and omits some of them. The top ten clones hold around 2% of a sample with 150,000 to 200,000 clones, just under 85% of them seen once. The source material was PBMCs. The sequence came from a man aged 25-45 years in good health and CMV-seropositive. The chain uses TRBV19 and TRBJ2-5, with D possibly being TRBD1 (6 bases). CDR3 nucleotides: TGTGCCAGTAGTATAGAAGGACAGAGACAAGAGACCCAGTACTTC. Translating it yields CASSIEGQRQETQYF.